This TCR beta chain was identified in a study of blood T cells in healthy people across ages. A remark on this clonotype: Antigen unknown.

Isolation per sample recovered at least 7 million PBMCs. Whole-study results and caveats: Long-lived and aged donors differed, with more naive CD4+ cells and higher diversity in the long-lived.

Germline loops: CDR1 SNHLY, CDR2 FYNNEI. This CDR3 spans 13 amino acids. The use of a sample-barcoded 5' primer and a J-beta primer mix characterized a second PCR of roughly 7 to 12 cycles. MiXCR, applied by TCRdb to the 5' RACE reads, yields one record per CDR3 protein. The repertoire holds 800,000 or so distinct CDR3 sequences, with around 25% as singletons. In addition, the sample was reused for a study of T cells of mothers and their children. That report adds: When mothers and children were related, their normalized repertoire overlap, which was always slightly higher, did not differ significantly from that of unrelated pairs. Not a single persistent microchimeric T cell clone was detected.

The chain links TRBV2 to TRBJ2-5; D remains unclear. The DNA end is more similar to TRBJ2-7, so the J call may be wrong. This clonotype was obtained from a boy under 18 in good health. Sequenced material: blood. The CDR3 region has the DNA TGTGCCAGCCTAGGTACCCGCTCCTACGAGCAGTACTTC. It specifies CASLGTRSYEQYF.